This entry lists 21 T cell receptor beta chains sequenced from one sample in a study of beta chain features in type 1 diabetes. Every bit of the isolated RNA underwent reverse transcription, so sequencing read expressed TCRB transcripts. Sequencing used immunoSEQ multiplex PCR; TCRdb keeps in-frame clones, though not all of them. The sample contains 400,000 to 450,000 clones, roughly 14% of which appear only once. The sequenced sample was naive CD4+ T cells from blood. The receptors shown here come from a man younger than 40 in good health.

The CDR3 protein is CASSQEGFPQETQYF. The CDR3 region has the DNA TGCGCCAGCAGCCAAGAGGGGTTCCCCCAAGAGACCCAGTACTTC. The chain links TRBV4-3 to TRBJ2-5; D unclear. The germline CDR1 and CDR2 sequences are LGHNA and YSLEER. The length of the CDR3 is 15 residues. The V and J ends lost 0 bases and 1 base respectively, with 9 bases between them.

This chain links TRBV29-1 with TRBJ2-5; D remains ambiguous. The J call may be wrong; the DNA end is better matched by TRBJ2-7. The CDR3 spans 12 residues. The germline gives CDR1 SQVTM, CDR2 ANQGSEA. The CDR3 is CSVTAVSYEQYF. In DNA, the CDR3 is TGCAGCGTCACGGCGGTCTCCTACGAGCAGTACTTC.

This clone was found once. The rearrangement joins TRBV5-1 to TRBJ2-3; the D gene is possibly TRBD1 (5 bases). There are 15 residues in the CDR3. Trimming took off 3 bases at V and 0 bases at J, with 11 bases between the two ends. CDR1 and CDR2 (germline): SGHRS, YFSETQ. CDR3: CASSSDTSSTDTQYF. CDR3 bases: TGCGCCAGCAGCTCGGACACCTCTAGCACAGATACGCAGTATTTT.

This chain joins TRBV7-2 and TRBJ2-1; the D is unclear. This CDR3 is 13 amino acids long. Trimming took 5 bases from V and 9 from J, leaving 14 bases between them. From germline, CDR1 is SGHTA and CDR2 FQGNSA. As DNA, the CDR3 is TGTGCCAGCAGCCGAAATAGCTGGGGTGAGCAGTTCTTC. It specifies CASSRNSWGEQFF.

The CDR3 spells CASSVASRGETQYF. CDR3 sequence (DNA): TGTGCCAGCAGCGTAGCCAGCCGAGGAGAGACCCAGTACTTC. The chain joins TRBV9 to TRBJ2-5; D unresolved. CDR3 length: 14 residues. With 0 bases removed from V and 4 bases from J, the gap between germline ends came to 10 bases. The V gene's germline CDR1 is SGDLS and CDR2 YYNGEE.

The chain has TRBV12-5 and TRBJ2-7; TRBD1 might be the D (6 bases). Per germline, CDR1 LGHNT and CDR2 FRNRAP. V was pared by 3 bases and J by 4 bases, with 7 bases between. The CDR3 length is 12 residues. DNA for the CDR3: TGTGCTAGTGGTTTTGGACAGTACGAGCAGTACTTC. This sequence encodes CASGFGQYEQYF.

The genes are TRBV4-1 and TRBJ1-1; D is ambiguous. Trimming removed 0 bases from V and 1 base from J, with 9 bases in between. Germline loops: CDR1 MGHRA, CDR2 YSYEKL. The CDR3 is 15 amino acids. The CDR3 protein is CASSQERLGNTEAFF. In DNA form, the CDR3 reads TGCGCCAGCAGCCAAGAGAGATTGGGGAACACTGAAGCTTTCTTT.

This chain joins TRBV4-3 and TRBJ2-5, with 8 bases fitting TRBD2. Germline V gives CDR1 LGHNA, CDR2 YSLEER. The junction had 8 bases not matched to a gene; V was cut back by 0 bases and J by 5 bases. The CDR3 spans 16 residues. In nucleotides, the CDR3 is TGCGCCAGCAGCCAAGATTCCAGTTCGGGGGGGGAGACCCAGTACTTC. Its protein product is CASSQDSSSGGETQYF.

This clone turned up a few times. The chain links TRBV5-1 to TRBJ2-2; D is unresolved. Germline-derived CDR1 and CDR2 are SGHRS and YFSETQ. Trimming shortened V by 2 bases and J by 6 bases, and 8 bases separated the two germline ends. The CDR3 runs to 13 residues. The CDR3 DNA sequence: TGCGCCAGCAGCTTTACCACCGCCGGGGAGCTGTTTTTT. Its translation is CASSFTTAGELFF.

This chain uses TRBV29-1 with TRBJ1-2; TRBD1 aligns across 9 bases. The CDR3 contains 12 residues. Trimming removed 4 bases from V and 4 bases from J; junction bases left unmatched: 1. Germline lookup yields CDR1 SQVTM and CDR2 ANQGSEA. CDR3 nucleotides: TGCAGCGTTGGGGACAGGGCCTATGGCTACACCTTC. Translation: CSVGDRAYGYTF.

This chain connects TRBV9 to TRBJ2-5; tentatively, D is TRBD1 or TRBD2 (5 bases each). Trimming left V 6 bases short and J 1 base short, with 10 bases between. The germline gives CDR1 SGDLS, CDR2 YYNGEE. This CDR3 spans 13 amino acids. The DNA for the CDR3 is TGTGCCAGCACGAGGGGAGCCCAAGAGACCCAGTACTTC. Translating it yields CASTRGAQETQYF.

This chain joins TRBV7-9 and TRBJ1-1, with D possibly matching TRBD1 (5 bases). Between the trimmed V and J ends, which lost 2 bases and 0 bases, there was a span of 10 bases. The germline CDR1 and CDR2 sequences are SEHNR and FQNEAQ (reference sequence). The CDR3 contains 15 residues. CDR3 amino acids: CASSLSLRVNTEAFF. In DNA, the CDR3 is TGTGCCAGCAGCTTAAGCCTCAGGGTGAACACTGAAGCTTTCTTT.

This chain links TRBV11-1 with TRBJ2-3; 7 bases match TRBD2. The V segment lost 2 bases and the J segment 2 bases; nucleotides outside the gene matches: 4. The CDR3 has 15 residues. CDR1 and CDR2 (germline): SGHAT, FQDESV (reference sequence). The CDR3, as DNA: TGTGCCAGCAGCTTAATCACTAGCGACACAGATACGCAGTATTTT. It specifies CASSLITSDTDTQYF.

This clone has more than one count but fewer than ten. J is TRBJ2-7 and V is TRBV7-2; possible D gene TRBD2, 5 bases. Germline CDR1 and CDR2: SGHTA and FQGNSA. This CDR3 comprises 14 residues. With 4 bases removed from V and 0 bases from J, the gap between germline ends came to 10 bases. For the CDR3, the DNA is TGTGCCAGCAGCTCGCGCCGGGACTCCTACGAGCAGTACGTC. This gives the protein CASSSRRDSYEQYV.

V is TRBV25-1 and J is TRBJ2-6; D call uncertain. Germline V gives CDR1 MGHDK, CDR2 SYGVNS. The germline V and J ends were trimmed by 1 base and 0 bases, with 7 bases remaining between them. The CDR3 is 16 residues long. The DNA for the CDR3 is TGTGCCAGCAGTGAATTTTTTCCCTCTGGGGCCAACGTCCTGACTTTC. Translating gives CASSEFFPSGANVLTF.

This clone has only a few counts. The chain combines TRBV7-4 with TRBJ2-5; the D gene is possibly TRBD2 (6 bases). Germline loops: CDR1 SGHVT, CDR2 SQSDAQ. The V end was cut by 1 base, the J end by 1 base, with 7 bases between. CDR3 length: 14 amino acids. CDR3 loop: CASSLVGLQETQYF. The CDR3 DNA reads as TGTGCCAGCAGCTTAGTGGGACTCCAAGAGACCCAGTACTTC.

This clone has only a few counts. This chain connects TRBV30 to TRBJ2-7; D may be TRBD1 (6 bases). The ends were cut back, 5 bases at V and 4 bases at J, with 15 bases in the middle. This CDR3 spans 13 amino acids. Per the germline V gene, CDR1 is GTSNPN and CDR2 is SVGIG (reference sequence). The CDR3 loop reads CAWGQGQLYEQYV. In DNA, the CDR3 is TGTGCCTGGGGGCAGGGGCAGCTTTACGAGCAGTACGTC.

In the case of this clone: This may arise from a read error, as a much more abundant clone is one base away. This chain links TRBV5-6 with TRBJ1-1; TRBD1 matches 9 bases. This CDR3 has 14 residues. With 3 bases clipped from V and 1 base from J, the junction kept 1 base outside the gene matches. Per germline, CDR1 SGHDT and CDR2 YYEEEE. The CDR3 nucleotides are TGTGCCAGCAGCTCGGGACAGGGGAACACTGAAGCTTTCTTT. Its translation: CASSSGQGNTEAFF.

The V gene is TRBV13, the J gene TRBJ2-3, with D hard to call. Trimming took 0 bases from V and 2 from J, leaving 12 bases between them. This CDR3 spans 16 amino acids. The germline V gene encodes CDR1 PRHDT and CDR2 FYEKMQ (reference sequence). The CDR3 loop reads CASSLGLPLATDTQYF. The DNA for the CDR3 is TGTGCCAGCAGCTTAGGACTTCCCCTTGCCACAGATACGCAGTATTTT.

This chain links TRBV5-1 with TRBJ2-3, with TRBD2 matching 12 bases. CDR3 length equals 19 residues. Trimming removed 4 bases from V and 3 bases from J; junction bases left unmatched: 15. Germline V lookup: CDR1 SGHRS, CDR2 YFSETQ. CDR3 residues: CASSTPKTSGSPSTDTQYF. CDR3 coding DNA: TGCGCCAGCAGCACACCAAAGACTAGCGGGAGCCCATCGACAGATACGCAGTATTTT. Full variable domain (remainder filled in from reference TRBV5-1 and TRBJ2-3): KAGVTQTPRYLIKTRGQQVTLSCSPISGHRSVSWYQQTPGQGLQFLFEYFSETQRNKGNFPGRFSGRQFSNSRSEMNVSTLELGDSALYLCASSTPKTSGSPSTDTQYFGPGTRLTVL.

The sample holds a few counts of this clone. The chain couples TRBV6-1 to TRBJ2-2, with TRBD1 identical over 7 bases. The germline CDR1 and CDR2 sequences are MNHNS and SASEGT. This CDR3 is 15 amino acids long. Trimming at V came to 1 base and at J to 5 bases, leaving 4 bases not matched to a gene. The CDR3 sequence is CASSEVGTVTGELFF. The DNA for the CDR3 is TGTGCCAGCAGTGAAGTGGGGACAGTAACCGGGGAGCTGTTTTTT.